Listed here are 32 T cell receptor beta chains from one sample, sequenced in a study of metastatic and nonmetastatic thyroid tumors. No treatment of any kind had been given to any patient before thyroid surgery. TCRdb re-clonotyped the PCR reads through MiXCR. The sample lists some 45,000 clones, less than 20% occurring once. Sequenced sample: blood. These receptors all stem from a female donor with papillary thyroid cancer or a benign thyroid nodule (not recorded which). Some clones in this sample may be carry-over from other donors' samples.

The table lists this clone with many counts. This chain connects TRBV19 to TRBJ1-1; D unclear. V was clipped by 5 bases and J by 1 base, with 11 bases between them. Germline CDR1 and CDR2: LNHDA and SQIVND (reference sequence). The CDR3 contains 14 residues. Here the CDR3 reads CASSLASGNTEAFF. The CDR3 nucleotides read TGTGCCAGTAGTTTGGCATCAGGGAACACTGAAGCTTTCTTT.

This clone showed up many times. This sequence joins TRBV6-1 and TRBJ2-5; 8 bases fit TRBD1. Trimming cost V 7 bases and J 1 base; bases outside gene matches: 5. The CDR3 has 14 amino acids. Germline V CDR1 and CDR2: MNHNS, SASEGT. The CDR3, as DNA: TGTGCCAGCAATGCCAGGGGGCCCCAAGAGACCCAGTACTTC. Protein sequence: CASNARGPQETQYF.

The chain uses TRBV20-1 and TRBJ2-3; D call uncertain. The V and J ends lost 2 bases and 0 bases respectively, with 9 bases between them. Germline V CDR1 and CDR2: DFQATT, SNEGSKA (reference sequence). The CDR3 consists of 14 residues. The DNA for the CDR3 is TGCAGTGCTAGAAAGCCAGCTAGCACAGATACGCAGTATTTT. This encodes CSARKPASTDTQYF.

This clone has just a few counts. This clone may be a read error of a much larger clone one base away. The genes are TRBV29-1 and TRBJ2-1; D might be TRBD1 or TRBD2, each matching 5 bases. The CDR3 runs 14 residues. Germline values: CDR1 SQVTM, CDR2 ANQGSEA. V shed 3 bases and J shed 0 bases, with 9 bases lying between them. CDR3 bases: TGCAGCGTTGAGGGACCGCACTCCTACAATGAGCAGTTCTTC. Its protein product is CSVEGPHSYNEQFF.

This clone occurred many times. The chain is built from TRBV14 and TRBJ2-3; TRBD1 agrees at 10 bases. This CDR3 contains 15 residues. Germline V lookup: CDR1 SGHDN, CDR2 FVKESK. Trimming removed 3 bases from V and 5 bases from J; junction bases left unmatched: 5. Written as DNA, the CDR3 is TGTGCCAGCAGCCATAGACAGGGGGCTGGAGATACGCAGTATTTT. Encoded protein: CASSHRQGAGDTQYF.

The table lists this clone with many counts. The gene calls are TRBV6-1 and TRBJ2-3, with D possibly TRBD1 on 6 matching bases. CDR1 is MNHNS and CDR2 is SASEGT in the germline V gene. V lost 5 bases to trimming and J lost 6 bases, with 12 bases between them. There are 13 residues in the CDR3. CDR3 amino acids: CASSSNRADTQYF. As DNA, the CDR3 is TGTGCCAGCAGTTCGAACAGGGCCGATACGCAGTATTTT.

This clone was counted at least ten times. The chain recombines TRBV7-3 with TRBJ2-3; D gene unclear. The ends were cut back, 3 bases at V and 5 bases at J, with 6 bases in the middle. Germline CDR1 and CDR2: SGHTA and FQGTGA. CDR3 length equals 12 residues. Here the CDR3 reads CASSFKQDTQYF. The CDR3 DNA reads as TGTGCCAGCAGCTTCAAACAAGATACGCAGTATTTT.

This clone was recorded at least ten times. The chain employs TRBV12-5 and TRBJ1-2; D is unclear. Germline V CDR1 and CDR2: LGHNT, FRNRAP. There are 13 residues in the CDR3. Deletions cut 5 bases from V and 3 bases from J, with 10 bases between. This CDR3 reads CASGPTWDYGYTF. The CDR3 DNA sequence: TGTGCTAGTGGTCCGACCTGGGACTATGGCTACACCTTC. Filled out from reference TRBV12-5 and TRBJ1-2, the complete variable domain reads DARVTQTPRHKVTEMGQEVTMRCQPILGHNTVFWYRQTMMQGLELLAYFRNRAPLDDSGMPKDRFSAEMPDATLATLKIQPSEPRDSAVYFCASGPTWDYGYTFGSGTRLTVV.

The chain links TRBV10-3 to TRBJ1-5, with D maybe TRBD1 (5 bases). With 0 bases removed from V and 7 bases from J, the gap between germline ends came to 16 bases. The CDR3 has 16 amino acids. Germline assignment: CDR1 ENHRY and CDR2 SYGVKD. DNA of the CDR3: TGTGCCATCAGTGAGTCAGGCAACAGGAGCTACCAGCCCCAGCATTTT. Protein product: CAISESGNRSYQPQHF.

This clone came up many times. J is TRBJ1-2 and V is TRBV12-3 or TRBV12-4; D is undetermined. The CDR3 contains 12 residues. V lost 0 bases to trimming and J lost 7 bases, with 6 bases between them. The CDR3 nucleotides read TGTGCCAGCAGTTTAGCCTTTGGTGGCTACACCTTC. It specifies CASSLAFGGYTF.

This clone has more than one count but fewer than ten. The V gene is TRBV28, the J gene TRBJ1-2; TRBD1 matches at 7 bases. Germline V gene data show CDR1 as MDHEN and CDR2 as SYDVKM. CDR3 size: 16 residues. After removal of 6 bases from V and 4 bases from J, the junction contained 14 bases not matched to a gene. The CDR3 loop reads CASSQVSGTAFYGYTF. CDR3 sequence (DNA): TGTGCCAGCAGCCAAGTATCCGGGACAGCTTTCTATGGCTACACCTTC.

This clone turned up a few times. V and J are TRBV6-2 or TRBV6-3 and TRBJ1-1; D remains unclear. Looked up from germline, CDR1 is MNHEY and CDR2 is SVGEGT. Trimming pared 10 bases from V and 4 bases from J, leaving 31 bases between. The CDR3 spans 18 residues. The CDR3 DNA sequence: TGTGCCATCAGCGCCAAAGACACGAAATCGCCCCTGCGCACTGAAGCTTTCTTT. Its protein product is CAISAKDTKSPLRTEAFF.

Ten or more counts support this clone. The V and J genes are TRBV30 and TRBJ2-7; TRBD2 aligns across 8 bases. From germline, CDR1 is GTSNPN and CDR2 SVGIG (reference sequence). The CDR3 covers 14 residues. Unmatched junction bases numbered 6, after V lost 0 bases and J lost 5 bases. CDR3 loop: CAWSVQGLANEQYF. The DNA of the CDR3 is TGTGCCTGGAGTGTACAAGGACTAGCCAACGAGCAGTACTTC. The full variable domain, completed using reference TRBV30 and TRBJ2-7, is SQTIHQWPATLVQPVGSPLSLECTVEGTSNPNLYWYRQAAGRGLQLLFYSVGIGQISSEVPQNLSASRPQDRQFILSSKKLLLSDSGFYLCAWSVQGLANEQYFGPGTRLTVT.

This clone has ten or more counts. The chain links TRBV6-1 to TRBJ2-7, with D possibly being TRBD1 (6 bases). This CDR3 is 15 amino acids long. Trimming removed 6 bases at V and 6 bases at J, with 21 bases between. CDR1 MNHNS and CDR2 SASEGT come from the germline V gene. The CDR3 sequence: CASRGSGTPLVEQYF. CDR3 DNA sequence: TGTGCCAGCAGAGGGAGTGGGACACCCTTAGTCGAGCAGTACTTC.

This clone was counted many times. The same CDR3 arises from other DNA sequences in this sample as well. The genes are TRBV18 and TRBJ2-5, with TRBD1 identical over 7 bases. The CDR3 length is 15 residues. The ends lost 1 base at V and 1 base at J; junction bases unmatched: 3. Germline CDR1 reads KGHSH; CDR2 reads LQKENI. The CDR3 sequence is CASSPRAGGQETQYF. In DNA form, the CDR3 reads TGTGCCAGCTCACCACGGGCAGGGGGCCAAGAGACCCAGTACTTC.

This clone was recorded at least ten times. V is TRBV20-1 and J is TRBJ1-4; no reliable D call. The V and J ends lost 0 bases and 8 bases respectively, with 13 bases between them. The CDR3 loop spans 14 amino acids. The germline V gene encodes CDR1 DFQATT and CDR2 SNEGSKA (reference sequence). CDR3 protein: CSARDPGREEKLFF. The CDR3, as DNA: TGCAGTGCTAGAGATCCGGGGAGGGAAGAAAAACTGTTTTTT.

This clone was recorded many times. The chain has TRBV6-1 and TRBJ1-1; D unclear. The CDR3 sequence is 14 residues long. The germline gives CDR1 MNHNS, CDR2 SASEGT. V was cut by 0 bases and J by 8 bases, with 13 bases left in between. Here the CDR3 reads CASSEALASTEAFF. DNA for the CDR3: TGTGCCAGCAGTGAAGCGCTGGCCTCTACCGAAGCTTTCTTT.

This clone came up many times. The chain is built from TRBV3-1 and TRBJ2-3, with 13 positions matching TRBD2. Trimming removed 4 bases from V and 5 bases from J; junction bases left unmatched: 3. This CDR3 has 15 amino acids. Looked up from germline, CDR1 is LGHDT and CDR2 is YNNKEL (reference sequence). The chain's CDR3 is CASSRGLAGEDTQYF. The CDR3 nucleotides read TGTGCCAGCAGCCGAGGACTAGCGGGAGAAGATACGCAGTATTTT.

Many counts were recorded for this clone. The CDR3 spells CASSFTTSTDTQYF. CDR3 coding DNA: TGTGCCAGCAGTTTCACTACTAGCACAGATACGCAGTATTTT. The rearrangement uses TRBV6-1 and TRBJ2-3; D call uncertain. The ends were cut back, 5 bases at V and 0 bases at J, with 9 bases in the middle. Per germline, CDR1 MNHNS and CDR2 SASEGT. This CDR3 spans 14 amino acids.

This clone was seen ten or more times. This chain uses TRBV19 with TRBJ2-7; 8 bases map to TRBD1. With 5 bases clipped from V and 0 bases from J, the junction kept 6 bases outside the gene matches. The CDR3 contains 15 residues. CDR1 LNHDA and CDR2 SQIVND come from the germline V gene (reference sequence). Here the CDR3 DNA reads TGTGCCAGTAGTGAGACAGGGGAGCCCTCCTACGAGCAGTACTTC. Its translation is CASSETGEPSYEQYF.

By proportion, this clone is medium-sized. The chain carries TRBV6-5 and TRBJ2-7; TRBD2 aligns across 7 bases. With V trimmed by 0 bases and J by 7 bases, 3 bases remained unmatched. The germline V gene has CDR1 MNHEY and CDR2 SVGAGI. There are 13 residues in the CDR3. The CDR3 DNA sequence: TGTGCCAGCAGTTACTCGAGGGGAGGGGAGCAGTACTTC. Its translation is CASSYSRGGEQYF.

The rearrangement joins TRBV18 to TRBJ1-3, with D possibly matching TRBD1 (5 bases). Trimming shortened V by 4 bases and J by 0 bases, and 16 bases separated the two germline ends. CDR1 is KGHSH and CDR2 is LQKENI in the germline V gene. The length of the CDR3 is 17 residues. This CDR3 is CASSLRDARVSGNTIYF. The CDR3 nucleotides are TGTGCCAGCTCACTCAGGGACGCGAGGGTCTCTGGAAACACCATATATTTT.

The CDR3 DNA follows: TGTGCCAGCAGCCAAGCTGCTCCGGCCCTGAATGGCTACACCTTC. Amino acid sequence: CASSQAAPALNGYTF. This sequence joins TRBV4-2 and TRBJ1-2; D uncertain. Trimming took off 1 base at V and 6 bases at J, with 15 bases between the two ends. The length of the CDR3 is 15 residues. The germline gives CDR1 LGHNA, CDR2 YNFKEQ.

This clone has at least ten counts. The chain links TRBV20-1 to TRBJ1-4; perhaps TRBD1 as D (5 bases). V shed 0 bases and J shed 7 bases, with 12 bases lying between them. This CDR3 spans 14 amino acids. Germline lookup yields CDR1 DFQATT and CDR2 SNEGSKA (reference sequence). The CDR3 reads CSARDGRGSEKLFF. The DNA for the CDR3 is TGCAGTGCTAGAGATGGGAGGGGTAGTGAAAAACTGTTTTTT.

This clone was detected a few times. Within the sample, other DNA sequences also encode this same CDR3. The rearrangement uses TRBV6-1 and TRBJ2-3, with TRBD2 identical over 7 bases. From germline, CDR1 is MNHNS and CDR2 SASEGT. This CDR3 has 15 amino acids. V shed 8 bases, J shed 1 base, and the junction held 9 bases outside the gene matches. The CDR3: CASQGGIVGTDTQYF. The DNA for the CDR3 is TGTGCCAGCCAGGGAGGGATCGTGGGCACAGATACGCAGTATTTT.

This clone appeared many times. The chain employs TRBV7-9 and TRBJ1-2; 12 bases map to TRBD1. Germline V CDR1 and CDR2: SEHNR, FQNEAQ (reference sequence). The CDR3 extends over 15 amino acids. V was pared by 1 base and J by 6 bases, with 3 bases of the junction left unmatched. In DNA form, the CDR3 reads TGTGCCAGCAGCTTAGAGGGACAGGGGGCCCATGGCTACACCTTC. It codes for CASSLEGQGAHGYTF.

This clone was seen ten or more times. The rearrangement uses TRBV5-6 and TRBJ2-3; 7 nucleotides match TRBD2. The CDR3 consists of 14 residues. Trimming removed 0 bases from V and 3 bases from J; junction bases left unmatched: 1. Germline CDR1 is SGHDT and CDR2 is YYEEEE. The CDR3 DNA sequence: TGTGCCAGCAGCTTGGGAGCGGGAACAGATACGCAGTATTTT. Translation gives CASSLGAGTDTQYF.

About this clone itself: The junction departs from germline at one end; a sequencing error may be responsible. This rearrangement joins TRBV6-2 or TRBV6-3 to TRBJ2-5; TRBD2 matches at 13 bases. This CDR3 has 16 amino acids. Germline CDR1 is MNHEY and CDR2 is SVGEGT. The CDR3 DNA reads as TGTGACAGCAGTAGTACTAGCGGGAGGGCCCTTGAGGCCCAGTACTTC. As protein: CDSSSTSGRALEAQYF.

This clone was observed at least ten times. At the DNA level, this CDR3 is encoded by other sequences in the same sample as well. The V gene is TRBV11-1, the J gene TRBJ2-3; 9 bases are a match to TRBD1. From germline, CDR1 is SGHAT and CDR2 FQDESV (reference sequence). Germline trimming cut 4 bases from V and 2 bases from J; bases unmatched to any gene: 7. CDR3 length equals 16 residues. Written as DNA, the CDR3 is TGTGCCAGCAGCTCCACCGACAGGGGGGTCACAGATACGCAGTATTTT. Amino acid sequence: CASSSTDRGVTDTQYF.

This clone showed up many times. The V call is TRBV5-4, the J call TRBJ2-1; D is perhaps TRBD2 (6 bases). The CDR3 totals 15 residues. The V gene lost 4 bases and the J gene lost 4 bases, with 15 bases spanning the gap. Germline-derived CDR1 and CDR2 are SGHNT and YYREEE (reference sequence). CDR3 protein: CASSPPEGTYNEQFF. The CDR3 DNA is TGTGCCAGCAGCCCCCCGGAGGGAACGTACAATGAGCAGTTCTTC.

This clone showed up many times. This sequence joins TRBV28 and TRBJ2-5, with 9 bases lining up with TRBD2. CDR3 length equals 16 residues. Germline assignment: CDR1 MDHEN and CDR2 SYDVKM. The V segment lost 2 bases and the J segment 0 bases; nucleotides outside the gene matches: 4. In nucleotides, the CDR3 is TGTGCCAGCAGTTTAGTAACTAGCGGGTACCAAGAGACCCAGTACTTC. This encodes CASSLVTSGYQETQYF.

This clone was found many times. The V and J genes are TRBV7-2 and TRBJ2-7; possibly TRBD1 for D (5 bases). The V end was cut by 5 bases, the J end by 8 bases, with 19 bases between. Germline CDR1 and CDR2: SGHTA and FQGNSA. The CDR3 loop spans 14 amino acids. The CDR3 DNA sequence: TGTGCCAGCAGCGTCGACCAGGGCGCTAGGAAGCAGTACTTC. This encodes CASSVDQGARKQYF.